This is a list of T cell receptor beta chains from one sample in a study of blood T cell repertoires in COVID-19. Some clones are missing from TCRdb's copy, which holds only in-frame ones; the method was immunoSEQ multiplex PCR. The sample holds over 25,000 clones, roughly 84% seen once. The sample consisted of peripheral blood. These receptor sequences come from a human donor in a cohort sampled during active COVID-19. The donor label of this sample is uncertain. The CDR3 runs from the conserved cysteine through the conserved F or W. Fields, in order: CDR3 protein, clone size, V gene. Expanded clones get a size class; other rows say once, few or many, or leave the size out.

CDR3: CASSVGTTRETQYF
size: .
V: TRBV9

CDR3: CASSLGVKPQHF
size: few
V: TRBV12-3/TRBV12-4

CDR3: CASSSGEQGELFF
size: .
V: TRBV18

CDR3: CSAQQGGQYF
size: .
V: TRBV20-1

CDR3: CASRRTSGGMHNEQFF
size: .
V: TRBV3-1/TRBV3-2

CDR3: CASSPETGGSSPLHF
size: .
V: TRBV7-9

CDR3: CASSSPTEVTDTQYF
size: .
V: TRBV11-3

CDR3: CASSSSGQGPYEQYF
size: .
V: TRBV7-6

CDR3: CASSLTGTQNTGELFF
size: few
V: TRBV4-1

CDR3: CASSRSGARGIQYF
size: .
V: TRBV11-1

CDR3: CASSAAGGADGEQFF
size: .
V: TRBV9

CDR3: CASSPFQRRGRSYEQYF
size: .
V: TRBV3-1/TRBV3-2

CDR3: CARDGGAGGNTIYF
size: .
V: TRBV5-3

CDR3: CASSYSSGGSYEQYF
size: .
V: TRBV5-1

CDR3: CATKRGRVTEAFF
size: .
V: TRBV12-3/TRBV12-4

CDR3: CASSQQGVPGNTIYF
size: .
V: TRBV28

CDR3: CSVAQGLNEQFF
size: .
V: TRBV29-1

CDR3: CASSLALAGVPEQFF
size: .
V: TRBV7-2

CDR3: CASSLRGGLGELFF
size: .
V: TRBV3-1/TRBV3-2

CDR3: CASSSGQGYVGELFF
size: .
V: TRBV27

CDR3: CASSLARGTDTQYF
size: .
V: TRBV27

CDR3: CASSDGGGYGYTF
size: .
V: TRBV6-1

CDR3: CASSSPEGGSYLGELFF
size: .
V: TRBV28

CDR3: CASSFSPGQGASGYTF
size: .
V: TRBV7-9

CDR3: CASSDSPSGGDYNEQFF
size: .
V: TRBV6-4

CDR3: CASSNRGRVPDTQYF
size: .
V: TRBV9

CDR3: CAWGPGTGFYEQYF
size: .
V: TRBV30

CDR3: CASSKQGRLTDTQYF
size: .
V: TRBV19

CDR3: CASSYLGQGQNYGYTF
size: .
V: TRBV6-6

CDR3: CASSSSGQGRGYTF
size: .
V: TRBV28

CDR3: CASSSYKGANTEAFF
size: .
V: TRBV5-6

CDR3: CASSEALGHSNQPQHF
size: .
V: TRBV6-1

CDR3: CATRRTGSRTTYEQYF
size: .
V: TRBV24-1

CDR3: CATSAIANTGELFF
size: .
V: TRBV24-1

CDR3: CASSEALGGSGEKLFF
size: .
V: TRBV6-1